This T cell receptor (beta chain) was captured by sequencing in a study of blood T cell repertoires in COVID-19 (dated by TCRdb to 2020 to 2022). Concerning the study at large: Collaborator samples came from the United States, Italy and Spain and covered acute and convalescent phases of COVID-19. Subjects who had been exposed to COVID-19, were actively infected with it, or had recovered from it provided the deeply sampled blood TCRbeta repertoires that made up the dataset. A freely available public database, intended as a resource for researchers studying the immune response to SARS-CoV-2, is where the repertoires were released. Nearly every sample came with metadata listing a de-identified subject ID, COVID-19 status, age in years and sex. Where available, HLA class I and class II types were taken from metadata supplied by the sample provider and were not determined by assay-based typing. The samples were drawn from the first 160 participants of the ongoing ImmuneRACE study and from over 950 subjects provided by 6 global collaborators. The material from the prospective study consisted of cDNA or gDNA derived from T cells, B-cell-depleted T cells, or PBMCs.

As regards this clone: Its antigen is unknown. No qualities accompany the bases; no much larger clone lies one base away.

Broader findings and caveats from the paper: Clinical and demographic metadata were provided uncurated, with the amount varying by source and participant.

Enrolling through a virtual design, the prospective study's participants ranged in age from roughly 18 to 95 years and lived across roughly 23 United States geographic areas. To assign participants to cohorts, the prospective study relied on clinical history that participants themselves reported in a screening survey and a study questionnaire. For ImmuneRACE Cohort 3, a participant was defined as recovered based on two consecutive negative NP/OP PCR tests, clearance by a healthcare professional, or resolution of symptoms. In the prospective study, whole blood, serum and a nasopharyngeal or oropharyngeal swab were collected from each participant by mobile phlebotomists. Prospective study participants could optionally give additional blood draws and questionnaires over an approximately 2-month period. Before DNA extraction, prospective study blood samples were shipped either frozen or at room temperature.

TCRbeta CDR3 regions were amplified from genomic DNA using the immunoSEQ Assay, a bias-controlled multiplex PCR. The authors processed their data as follows. The number of nucleated cells in each sample was estimated from the amplification of reference gene primers within the assay. To quantify the absolute abundance of each unique TCRbeta CDR3 rearrangement, sequence reads were collapsed and filtered. For each sample, productive Simpson clonality was calculated by taking the square root of Simpson's diversity index across productive rearrangements. Not all clones reach the TCRdb copy of this immuneACCESS table, which keeps in-frame sequences only. Checked studies attribute under half of the gap to unresolved V genes and leave the rest unexplained. V and J calls and clone size are those listed in that table; D and trimming were worked out from the DNA. Within this sample are over 250,000 clones, with over 80% of them counted one time only. The top ten clonotypes cover about 9.8% of the sample.

Sequencing input: PBMCs or T cells enriched from blood (not recorded which). The TCR comes from a woman aged 18 to 35 who had recovered from COVID-19.

The nucleotides read TGTGCCAGCAGCTCAGTAGAGGGACGGGACAGGGGTCTAAATGAGCAGTTCTTC. This translates into CASSSVEGRDRGLNEQFF. The V gene is TRBV28 and the J gene is TRBJ2-1; 10 junctional bases match TRBD1. Its CDR3 holds 18 amino acids, cysteine through phenylalanine. Of the read, only the CDR3 DNA is kept; its 54 bases are in frame from base 1. CDR1 MDHEN and CDR2 SYDVKM are derived from the germline V gene. The V end gives up 6 bases and the J end 7 bases, leaving 18 bases in the junction not matched to a gene.